Listed below are T cell receptor beta chains from one sample, sequenced in a study of tumor-infiltrating lymphocytes in oesophageal squamous cell carcinoma. TCRdb recomputed calls from the PCR reads with MiXCR, one row per CDR3 protein. The data hold over 15,000 distinct CDR3 sequences, with roughly 37% observed a single time. What was sequenced was blood. These receptors came from a male donor with esophageal squamous cell carcinoma. Each CDR3 is given with its conserved first and last residue. A D gene is named only where the DNA matches it firmly. Clone size is shown for a subset of rows, as once, few, many or a class of expanded clone.

TGTGCTAGCAGCTTATCTATTGGCCCTAATGAAAAACTGTTTTTT CASSLSIGPNEKLFF TRBV7-6 - TRBJ1-4 -
TGTGCCAGCAGCCCAACCCGGGACAGGGTGGGTGAGCAGTTCTTC CASSPTRDRVGEQFF TRBV7-6 TRBD1 TRBJ2-1 -
TGTGCCAGCAGTTACAGGGGTGAGACCCAGTACTTC CASSYRGETQYF TRBV6-6 - TRBJ2-5 -
TGCGCCAGCAGCCAACAACGGGGCGACAATGAGCAGTTCTTC CASSQQRGDNEQFF TRBV4-1 - TRBJ2-1 -
TGTGCCAGCAGCTTCCTAGCGGGAGAAGAGACCCAGTACTTC CASSFLAGEETQYF TRBV11-2 TRBD2 TRBJ2-5 many
TGTGCCAGCAGCCCCTTACTAGCGGGGGGCAACAATGAGCAGTACTTC CASSPLLAGGNNEQYF TRBV7-8 TRBD2 TRBJ2-7 many
TGTGCCAGCAGCACCACTAGCGGGAGCAGTGCTGAGCAGTTCTTC CASSTTSGSSAEQFF TRBV7-6 TRBD2 TRBJ2-1 -
TGTGCCAGCAGTTCCATTAACAACCGGCCTGGCTACACCTTC CASSSINNRPGYTF TRBV27 - TRBJ1-2 many
TGTGCCAGCAGCTTAGCGATCGCCGGGGAGCTGTTTTTT CASSLAIAGELFF TRBV7-2 - TRBJ2-2 -
TGTGCCAGCAGCGCCCCGGGACTAGCGGGAGGGGAGCAGTTCTTC CASSAPGLAGGEQFF TRBV11-2 TRBD2 TRBJ2-1 -
TGTGCCAGCAGTTTAGAGGCCCGGGACAGCCGAGGATGGTACGAGCAGTACTTC CASSLEARDSRGWYEQYF TRBV12-3/TRBV12-4 TRBD1 TRBJ2-7 -